A selection of T cell receptor beta chains follows, all from one sample in a study of vaccination effects on CD4 cells after COVID-19. This table comes from immunoSEQ multiplex PCR, and its TCRdb copy is limited to in-frame clones, with some not included. The profile shows fewer than 75,000 clones, more than 60% of them singletons. Their antigens remain unidentified. This specimen was CD4+ T cells from PBMCs cultured without peptide, taken after COVID-19 vaccination. Every receptor here comes from a human donor who received a COVID-19 vaccine. Each CDR3 is given without its conserved first and last residue.

V gene | CDR3 protein
TRBV5-1 | ASSLTTTTNEKLF
TRBV19 | ASSIAQSGGEAF
TRBV5-1 | ASSLGTGGLGGPQH
TRBV4-3 | ASSQEFYWANKNTEAF
TRBV9 | ASSVRGAGETQY
TRBV30 | AWRPSTGGYTEAF
TRBV6-5 | ASSFSGGQNGELF
TRBV18 | ASSPLTTSGGAGEQF
TRBV18 | ASSPSTNTEAF
TRBV7-2 | ASSLAPDSNYGYT
TRBV11-1 | ASSWDSEAF
TRBV2 | ASKFRWANVLT
TRBV5-1 | ASSAGRRLEKLF
TRBV5-8 | ASPVWGGSTDTQY
TRBV6-2/TRBV6-3 | ASSYPHTPLH
TRBV2 | ASRRTGNNSPLH
TRBV7-2 | ASSRQGLSEAF
TRBV28 | ASSLVRAEAF
TRBV3-1/TRBV3-2 | ASSQGGFSNQPQH
TRBV5-1 | ASRPQVEVWSPLH
TRBV10-2 | ASKVRGMNTEAF
TRBV20-1 | SARGDTEAF
TRBV10-3 | AISEIQGQPQH
TRBV7-2 | ASKDDAYNEQF
TRBV18 | ASSRTLGRTDTQY
TRBV23-1 | ASSQSGSGGPSSYNEQF
TRBV7-8 | ASRVGGDAGANVLT
TRBV2 | ASRRQSSNQPQH
TRBV19 | ASSIGHTNTGELF
TRBV18 | ASSATTNTEAF
TRBV19 | ASRVAGKPNEQF
TRBV29-1 | SAGTGKEGYT
TRBV3-1/TRBV3-2 | ASSHSLRSSGTDTQY
TRBV10-1 | ASSKQGGEQF
TRBV3-1/TRBV3-2 | ASSQGLGNYGYT
TRBV5-1 | ASKPGTGHSYGYT
TRBV7-8 | ASSKRLAGIETQY
TRBV6-6 | ASSYSGGRGQPQH
TRBV2 | ASSRDRAGQPQH
TRBV29-1 | SVEPGPNQPQH